A single sample is the source of the 28 T cell receptor beta chains below, sequenced in a study of blood T cell repertoires in COVID-19. Generated by immunoSEQ multiplex PCR, the TCRdb table keeps only in-frame clones and is missing some. The repertoire holds tens of thousands of clones, with 80% to 90% as singletons. The sample consisted of peripheral blood. The receptor source for this set is a man aged 55 to 69 in a cohort sampled during active COVID-19.

The V and J genes are TRBV4-3 and TRBJ2-2, with 8 nucleotides matching TRBD1. Germline values: CDR1 LGHNA, CDR2 YSLEER. This CDR3 is 15 amino acids long. Losses at the gene ends were 2 bases for V and 6 bases for J; bases not matched to a gene: 5. For the CDR3, the DNA is TGCGCCAGCAGCCAACAGGACAGGGTGGCCGGGGAGCTGTTTTTT. It translates to CASSQQDRVAGELFF.

This clone was observed a handful of times. This sequence joins TRBV6-5 and TRBJ2-1; a weak D match, TRBD2 (6 bases). V lost 9 bases, J lost 5 bases, and 14 bases lay in between. The CDR3 spans 13 residues. CDR1 MNHEY and CDR2 SVGAGI come from the germline V gene. CDR3 protein: CASHRLDNNEQFF. CDR3 in DNA: TGTGCCAGTCATAGACTAGATAACAATGAGCAGTTCTTC.

This clone was observed a handful of times. The rearrangement joins TRBV30 to TRBJ1-6; D is unresolved. The V end lost 3 bases, the J end lost 9 bases, and 12 bases lay between the germline ends. There are 13 residues in the CDR3. From germline, CDR1 is GTSNPN and CDR2 SVGIG (reference sequence). CDR3 sequence (DNA): TGTGCCTGGAGGAAAGAGCGGGGTTCACCCCTCCACTTT. It translates to CAWRKERGSPLHF.

The chain is built from TRBV18 and TRBJ1-4, with D hard to call. Germline V gene data show CDR1 as KGHSH and CDR2 as LQKENI. The length of the CDR3 is 13 residues. Trimming took off 3 bases at V and 5 bases at J, with 7 bases between the two ends. CDR3 coding DNA: TGTGCCAGCTCACCCCCGGGGAATGAAAAACTGTTTTTT. Protein: CASSPPGNEKLFF.

J is TRBJ2-7 and V is TRBV7-2, with 8 bases matching TRBD1. Germline V gives CDR1 SGHTA, CDR2 FQGNSA. CDR3 length equals 14 residues. V lost 1 base and J lost 7; bases outside the gene matches: 6. CDR3: CASSLGQGAFEQYF. DNA for the CDR3: TGTGCCAGCAGCTTAGGGCAGGGGGCGTTTGAGCAGTACTTC.

The chain joins TRBV30 to TRBJ1-5; D gene unclear. The germline V gene has CDR1 GTSNPN and CDR2 SVGIG (reference sequence). Trimming stripped 5 bases from V and 5 bases from J, with 7 bases between. There are 11 residues in the CDR3. The CDR3 protein is CAWGTYQPQHF. The DNA of the CDR3 is TGTGCCTGGGGAACTTATCAGCCCCAGCATTTT.

The chain recombines TRBV5-5 with TRBJ2-3, with TRBD1 as a possible D gene (5 bases). Trimming removed 0 bases from V and 4 bases from J, with 12 bases in between. Germline V lookup: CDR1 SGHKS, CDR2 YYEKEE (reference sequence). The CDR3 runs to 15 residues. Written as DNA, the CDR3 is TGTGCCAGCAGCTTGGCCCCAGGGTATGCAGATACGCAGTATTTT. It encodes CASSLAPGYADTQYF.

The CDR3 loop reads CASSSTQGGGYTF. DNA for the CDR3: TGTGCCAGCAGCTCCACTCAGGGCGGCGGCTACACCTTC. This rearrangement joins TRBV5-6 to TRBJ1-2, with a tentative D call TRBD1 (5 bases). Between the trimmed V and J ends, which lost 3 bases and 8 bases, there was a span of 14 bases. The CDR3 sequence is 13 residues long. Germline loops: CDR1 SGHDT, CDR2 YYEEEE.

The gene calls are TRBV5-6 and TRBJ1-2; 10 bases are shared with TRBD1. V shed 4 bases and J 8 bases; nucleotides not matched to a gene: 11. There are 15 residues in the CDR3. From germline, CDR1 is SGHDT and CDR2 YYEEEE. This chain's CDR3 is CASSTSGQGVEGYTF. The CDR3 bases are TGTGCCAGCAGCACCTCTGGACAGGGGGTAGAAGGCTACACCTTC.

V usage is TRBV18 and J usage is TRBJ2-7; 12 bases align to TRBD2. Per the germline V gene, CDR1 is KGHSH and CDR2 is LQKENI. The J segment lost 2 bases and the V segment lost 4 bases, leaving 6 bases of the junction unmatched. This CDR3 has 16 residues. CDR3 residues: CASSLNGLAGTYEQYF. CDR3 coding DNA: TGTGCCAGCTCACTCAACGGACTAGCGGGAACCTACGAGCAGTACTTC.

The chain joins TRBV9 to TRBJ2-6, with D tentatively TRBD1 (6 bases). The CDR3 has 15 residues. The ends were cut back, 0 bases at V and 2 bases at J, with 6 bases in the middle. Germline values: CDR1 SGDLS, CDR2 YYNGEE. CDR3 protein: CASSVDRAGANVLTF. The CDR3 DNA sequence: TGTGCCAGCAGCGTAGACAGGGCTGGGGCCAACGTCCTGACTTTC.

The chain recombines TRBV2 with TRBJ2-2, with 12 positions matching TRBD2. This CDR3 is built from 16 residues. After removal of 5 bases from V and 5 bases from J, the junction contained 6 bases not matched to a gene. The germline V gene has CDR1 SNHLY and CDR2 FYNNEI. The CDR3 DNA follows: TGTGCCAGCAGTCCTCGACTAGCGGGAGTAACCGGGGAGCTGTTTTTT. Protein: CASSPRLAGVTGELFF.

This clone was picked up one time. The genes are TRBV25-1 and TRBJ2-7; the D is unclear. The CDR3 spans 13 residues. Trimming shortened V by 4 bases and J by 2 bases, and 9 bases separated the two germline ends. Germline V CDR1 and CDR2: MGHDK, SYGVNS. This CDR3 reads CASSVRGAYEQYF. CDR3 bases: TGTGCCAGCAGTGTCCGCGGAGCCTACGAGCAGTACTTC.

The chain combines TRBV19 with TRBJ1-5, with D maybe TRBD1 (5 bases). V lost 9 bases and J lost 5, with 20 bases in between. CDR1 LNHDA and CDR2 SQIVND come from the germline V gene (reference sequence). CDR3 length equals 15 residues. The CDR3 DNA is TGTGCCAGCCGAGCTTCGGGGACTCGATATCAGCCCCAGCATTTT. As protein: CASRASGTRYQPQHF.

The chain joins TRBV4-3 to TRBJ2-1; tentative D call: TRBD1 (7 bases). The CDR3 runs to 15 residues. Trimming removed 1 base at V and 6 bases at J, with 13 bases between. Germline V gives CDR1 LGHNA, CDR2 YSLEER. CDR3 in amino acids: CASSQVGGQRNEQFF. In DNA, the CDR3 is TGCGCCAGCAGCCAAGTGGGGGGACAGCGCAATGAGCAGTTCTTC.

CDR3 sequence reads: CAISDRLAGDPDTQYF. Written as DNA, the CDR3 is TGTGCCATCAGTGATCGACTAGCGGGGGACCCAGATACGCAGTATTTT. The chain employs TRBV10-3 and TRBJ2-3; 12 bases map to TRBD2. This CDR3 contains 16 residues. The J segment lost 4 bases and the V segment lost 3 bases, leaving 5 bases of the junction unmatched. Germline CDR1 and CDR2: ENHRY and SYGVKD.

In DNA, the CDR3 is TGTGCAAGTCGCTTCAGGGATAGTTTAATTGGTGAAGCTTTCTTT. As protein: CASRFRDSLIGEAFF. This sequence joins TRBV12-2 and TRBJ1-1; the listed D gene, TRBD1, was not tested against the DNA. TRBV12-2 is noted as a pseudogene. The CDR3 runs to 15 residues.

The chain is built from TRBV4-1 and TRBJ2-1; TRBD2 matches 13 bases. The V and J ends lost 1 base and 5 bases, in that order; junction bases with no gene match: 5. In germline, CDR1 is MGHRA, CDR2 YSYEKL. This CDR3 spans 17 amino acids. The CDR3 sequence is CASSQGAGTSGNNEQFF. Here the CDR3 DNA reads TGCGCCAGCAGCCAAGGGGCCGGGACTAGCGGGAACAATGAGCAGTTCTTC.

This chain links TRBV28 with TRBJ1-3; 9 bases are shared with TRBD1. The ends lost 6 bases at V and 5 bases at J; junction bases unmatched: 5. The germline gives CDR1 MDHEN, CDR2 SYDVKM. The CDR3 length is 14 residues. For the CDR3, the DNA is TGTGCCAGCAGCTCCGGGACAGGGAGAAACACCATATATTTT. This encodes CASSSGTGRNTIYF.

DNA for the CDR3: TGTGCCAGTAGTATTGCCACACCCTACGAGCAGTACTTC. Translated, it gives CASSIATPYEQYF. The chain employs TRBV19 and TRBJ2-7; D unresolved. This CDR3 contains 13 residues. V gave up 3 bases and J gave up 2 bases, with 8 bases separating them. Germline loops: CDR1 LNHDA, CDR2 SQIVND (reference sequence).

The chain links TRBV7-2 to TRBJ1-6; possibly TRBD1 for D (5 bases). The CDR3 loop spans 15 amino acids. V lost 1 base and J lost 10, with 14 bases in between. Per the germline V gene, CDR1 is SGHTA and CDR2 is FQGNSA. This CDR3 reads CASSLDRPPQSPLHF. Written as DNA, the CDR3 is TGTGCCAGCAGCTTAGACAGGCCCCCGCAATCACCCCTCCACTTT.

V usage is TRBV3-1 (or the pseudogene TRBV3-2) and J usage is TRBJ1-4; a weak D match, TRBD1 (5 bases). Trimming shortened V by 0 bases and J by 4 bases, and 12 bases separated the two germline ends. Germline CDR1 is LGHDT and CDR2 is YNNKEL (reference sequence). This CDR3 comprises 16 residues. The CDR3 nucleotides read TGTGCCAGCAGCCAAGAATATTCAGGGAATAATGAAAAACTGTTTTTT. Residues: CASSQEYSGNNEKLFF.

Here the CDR3 reads CASSQGGQGARGYTF. CDR3 DNA: TGCGCCAGCAGCCAAGGGGGCCAGGGGGCGCGTGGCTACACCTTC. The V and J genes are TRBV4-3 and TRBJ1-2; 8 positions match TRBD1. Germline V gene lookup returns CDR1 LGHNA and CDR2 YSLEER. Unmatched junction bases numbered 8, after V lost 1 base and J lost 7 bases. The CDR3 loop spans 15 amino acids.

The rearrangement links TRBV2 to TRBJ2-7; D is undetermined. Germline V gene lookup returns CDR1 SNHLY and CDR2 FYNNEI. This CDR3 comprises 12 residues. The V end lost 8 bases, the J end lost 2 bases, and 10 bases lay between the germline ends. The CDR3 spells CASVTGAYEQYF. CDR3 coding DNA: TGTGCCAGCGTGACTGGTGCCTACGAGCAGTACTTC.

The V and J genes are TRBV4-3 and TRBJ2-7; a weak D match, TRBD2 (5 bases). The ends were cut back, 3 bases at V and 2 bases at J, with 11 bases in the middle. CDR3 length equals 14 residues. The germline V gene has CDR1 LGHNA and CDR2 YSLEER. The CDR3 sequence is CASSQFGGTYEQYF. For the CDR3, the DNA is TGCGCCAGCAGCCAGTTTGGAGGAACCTACGAGCAGTACTTC.

V gene TRBV5-1 combines with J gene TRBJ2-1; 10 nucleotides line up with TRBD2. V lost 3 bases and J lost 5; bases outside the gene matches: 2. The CDR3 is 14 amino acids. Germline-derived CDR1 and CDR2 are SGHRS and YFSETQ. CDR3 region: CASSWTSGNNEQFF. The CDR3 coding sequence is TGCGCCAGCAGCTGGACTAGCGGAAACAATGAGCAGTTCTTC.

The J gene is TRBJ2-7, the V gene TRBV24-1; D is perhaps TRBD2 (7 bases). Germline V gene data show CDR1 as KGHDR and CDR2 as SFDVKD. The CDR3 length is 14 residues. The ends were cut back, 5 bases at V and 4 bases at J, with 14 bases in the middle. The CDR3: CATSGGGDGYEQYF. For the CDR3, the DNA is TGTGCCACCAGTGGAGGGGGGGATGGGTACGAGCAGTACTTC.

This sequence joins TRBV27 and TRBJ2-4; the D gene is possibly TRBD2 (7 bases). CDR1 is MNHEY, CDR2 SMNVEV, per germline (reference sequence). The germline V and J ends were trimmed by 5 bases and 1 base, with 18 bases remaining between them. The CDR3 has 17 residues. DNA for the CDR3: TGTGCCAGCAGTAGGGGGGGGAGTTCGTGGGCCAAAAACATTCAGTACTTC. It specifies CASSRGGSSWAKNIQYF.